These 24 T cell receptor beta chains share one sample of origin, sequenced in a study of shared clonotypes between healthy human individuals. Profiling relied on immunoSEQ multiplex PCR, and the TCRdb table lists in-frame clones only, not all of them. The sample lists over a million clones; roughly 96% were seen once. The material sequenced was naive CD4+ T cells sorted from blood. The subset is: CD45RA+ positively selected. These receptors were taken from a man aged 25-40 years in good health.

V gene TRBV9 combines with J gene TRBJ2-2; 7 nucleotides align to TRBD1. CDR3 length equals 15 residues. The ends lost 3 bases at V and 0 bases at J; junction bases unmatched: 2. Germline CDR1 is SGDLS and CDR2 is YYNGEE. CDR3 nucleotides: TGTGCCAGCAGCGGCAGGGGGTCGAACACCGGGGAGCTGTTTTTT. Translated, it gives CASSGRGSNTGELFF.

The chain couples TRBV29-1 to TRBJ2-3, with 9 bases that match TRBD2. Germline V gives CDR1 SQVTM, CDR2 ANQGSEA. The J segment lost 0 bases and the V segment lost 5 bases, leaving 6 bases of the junction unmatched. CDR3 length: 15 residues. CDR3 loop: CSVPSSGSSTDTQYF. The CDR3 DNA reads TGCAGCGTTCCTAGTAGCGGGAGTAGCACAGATACGCAGTATTTT.

The chain links TRBV11-3 to TRBJ2-3; 13 bases line up with TRBD2. The CDR3 runs to 17 residues. The ends lost 5 bases at V and 4 bases at J; junction bases unmatched: 9. In germline, CDR1 is SGHNT, CDR2 YENEEA. Written as DNA, the CDR3 is TGTGCCAGCAGCAGAGGACTAGCGGGAGTTTTCGCAGATACGCAGTATTTT. Translated, it gives CASSRGLAGVFADTQYF.

The rearrangement joins TRBV5-1 to TRBJ1-3; D call uncertain. The CDR3 length is 14 residues. V dropped 5 bases and J dropped 2 bases, with 11 bases sitting between them. Germline CDR1 reads SGHRS; CDR2 reads YFSETQ. DNA for the CDR3: TGCGCCAGCAGTTCCGACATACCTGGAAACACCATATATTTT. Its translation: CASSSDIPGNTIYF.

In the case of this clone: This sample includes further DNA sequences coding for the same CDR3. The V call is TRBV7-9, the J call TRBJ2-5, with D uncertain. V gave up 0 bases and J gave up 4 bases, with 9 bases separating them. Germline CDR1 reads SEHNR; CDR2 reads FQNEAQ (reference sequence). The CDR3 runs to 14 residues. CDR3 region: CASSLAGLGETQYF. The CDR3 nucleotides read TGTGCCAGCAGCTTAGCAGGTCTGGGAGAGACCCAGTACTTC.

The chain couples TRBV10-3 to TRBJ2-1, with 8 bases matching TRBD1. With 6 bases clipped from V and 5 bases from J, the junction kept 9 bases outside the gene matches. The CDR3 extends over 15 amino acids. From germline, CDR1 is ENHRY and CDR2 SYGVKD. CDR3 bases: TGTGCCATCAGCAGCCGGGGACAGGAGAACAATGAGCAGTTCTTC. It translates to CAISSRGQENNEQFF.

The chain recombines TRBV29-1 with TRBJ2-6; 10 bases map to TRBD1. This CDR3 is 16 amino acids long. V lost 5 bases, J lost 1 base, and 5 bases stayed unmatched. Germline V CDR1 and CDR2: SQVTM, ANQGSEA. This CDR3 is CSVRGTGESGANVLTF. As DNA, the CDR3 is TGCAGCGTTCGCGGGACAGGGGAGTCTGGGGCCAACGTCCTGACTTTC. The whole variable domain, filled in from reference TRBV29-1 and TRBJ2-6, reads SAVISQKPSRDICQRGTSLTIQCQVDSQVTMMFWYRQQPGQSLTLIATANQGSEATYESGFVIDKFPISRPNLTFSTLTVSNMSPEDSSIYLCSVRGTGESGANVLTFGAGSRLTVL.

This chain connects TRBV7-3 to TRBJ2-7; D is undetermined. This CDR3 is built from 13 residues. Looked up from germline, CDR1 is SGHTA and CDR2 is FQGTGA. V dropped 5 bases and J dropped 7 bases, with 15 bases sitting between them. Here the CDR3 reads CASSPSRDEEQYF. The CDR3, as DNA: TGTGCCAGCAGCCCCTCTAGAGACGAGGAGCAGTACTTC.

The chain is built from TRBV7-8 and TRBJ1-3; D remains ambiguous. Looked up from germline, CDR1 is SGHVS and CDR2 is FQNEAQ. This CDR3 has 14 amino acids. V was clipped by 3 bases and J by 0 bases, with 6 bases between them. The CDR3 DNA sequence: TGTGCCAGCAGCTTGCCGAGCTCTGGAAACACCATATATTTT. It yields the protein CASSLPSSGNTIYF.

The chain recombines TRBV14 with TRBJ1-1, with D possibly TRBD1 on 6 matching bases. The V end was cut by 3 bases, the J end by 5 bases, with 19 bases between. The CDR3 is made up of 16 amino acids. The V gene's germline CDR1 is SGHDN and CDR2 FVKESK. CDR3 sequence (DNA): TGTGCCAGCAGCCACAAGAGCGGCAGGGGCTGGACTGAAGCTTTCTTT. Encoded protein: CASSHKSGRGWTEAFF.

This clone was observed once. The chain combines TRBV7-2 with TRBJ2-6; TRBD2 matches 12 bases. This CDR3 spans 19 amino acids. Germline V gene sequence: CDR1 SGHTA, CDR2 FQGNSA. Losses at the gene ends were 5 bases for V and 1 base for J; bases not matched to a gene: 9. For the CDR3, the DNA is TGTGCCAGCAGCCTGGTGACTAGCGGGAGAAGGTCTGGGGCCAACGTCCTGACTTTC. Its protein product is CASSLVTSGRRSGANVLTF. The full variable domain, rest sourced from reference TRBV7-2 and TRBJ2-6, is GAGVSQSPSNKVTEKGKDVELRCDPISGHTALYWYRQSLGQGLEFLIYFQGNSAPDKSGLPSDRFSAERTGGSVSTLTIQRTQQEDSAVYLCASSLVTSGRRSGANVLTFGAGSRLTVL.

This chain joins TRBV7-9 and TRBJ2-2; 11 bases fit TRBD1. Germline lookup yields CDR1 SEHNR and CDR2 FQNEAQ (reference sequence). V lost 2 bases to trimming and J lost 7 bases; unmatched junction nucleotides: 3. The CDR3 contains 15 residues. Here the CDR3 reads CASSLMGQGDGELFF. CDR3 nucleotides: TGTGCCAGCAGCTTAATGGGACAGGGGGACGGGGAGCTGTTTTTT. The entire variable domain, with the rest obtained from reference TRBV7-9 and TRBJ2-2, is as follows: DTGVSQNPRHKITKRGQNVTFRCDPISEHNRLYWYRQTLGQGPEFLTYFQNEAQLEKSRLLSDRFSAERPKGSFSTLEIQRTEQGDSAMYLCASSLMGQGDGELFFGEGSRLTVL.

The rearrangement joins TRBV2 to TRBJ2-1; D is possibly TRBD1 (6 bases). Germline V gene sequence: CDR1 SNHLY, CDR2 FYNNEI. The ends were cut back, 8 bases at V and 10 bases at J, with 21 bases in the middle. The CDR3 has 14 residues. In DNA, the CDR3 is TGTGCCAGCGGAGGTTTTGGGGGCAGGGAGGAGCAGTTCTTC. This codes for CASGGFGGREEQFF.

The rearrangement links TRBV6-5 to TRBJ2-7, with TRBD2 matching over 13 bases. Germline-derived CDR1 and CDR2 are MNHEY and SVGAGI. Unmatched junction bases numbered 5, after V lost 0 bases and J lost 6 bases. The CDR3 is made up of 16 amino acids. CDR3 DNA: TGTGCCAGCAGTTACTCCTTACTAGCGGGAGGGGGCGAGCAGTACTTC. Translated, it gives CASSYSLLAGGGEQYF.

This rearrangement joins TRBV18 to TRBJ2-1, with D maybe TRBD2 (6 bases). The CDR3 covers 16 residues. From germline, CDR1 is KGHSH and CDR2 LQKENI. V lost 4 bases, J lost 5 bases, and 18 bases lay in between. The CDR3 coding sequence is TGTGCCAGCTCACTCCGGGTTGGGACTTCTAACAATGAGCAGTTCTTC. This gives the protein CASSLRVGTSNNEQFF. Combining the CDR3 with reference TRBV18 and TRBJ2-1 gives the whole variable domain NAGVMQNPRHLVRRRGQEARLRCSPMKGHSHVYWYRQLPEEGLKFMVYLQKENIIDESGMPKERFSAEFPKEGPSILRIQQVVRGDSAAYFCASSLRVGTSNNEQFFGPGTRLTVL.

The chain couples TRBV7-2 to TRBJ2-1; 12 bases align to TRBD2. Trimming at V came to 5 bases and at J to 7 bases, leaving 9 bases not matched to a gene. The CDR3 is made up of 16 amino acids. Germline CDR1 is SGHTA and CDR2 is FQGNSA. CDR3 sequence: CASSPHLAGGGNEQFF. The CDR3 DNA sequence: TGTGCCAGCAGCCCCCATCTAGCGGGAGGGGGTAATGAGCAGTTCTTC.

This chain links TRBV28 with TRBJ1-1; no clear D gene. V lost 2 bases and J 0 bases, leaving 10 bases between the germline ends. Germline CDR1 and CDR2: MDHEN and SYDVKM. The CDR3 contains 15 residues. This CDR3 is CASSLIPTMNTEAFF. CDR3 DNA sequence: TGTGCCAGCAGTTTAATCCCCACGATGAACACTGAAGCTTTCTTT.

J is TRBJ2-3 and V is TRBV11-3, with 9 nucleotides matching TRBD1. The CDR3 is 15 amino acids. CDR1 and CDR2 from the germline V gene are SGHNT and YENEEA. V shed 5 bases and J 2 bases; nucleotides not matched to a gene: 5. Written as DNA, the CDR3 is TGTGCCAGCAGCGCACAGGGGGCCCTCACAGATACGCAGTATTTT. This gives the protein CASSAQGALTDTQYF.

This clone appeared once. The chain recombines TRBV6-6 with TRBJ1-3; D remains unclear. Trimming removed 2 bases at V and 0 bases at J, with 11 bases between. CDR1 and CDR2 from the germline V gene are MNHNY and SVGAGI (reference sequence). The CDR3 has 16 amino acids. In DNA, the CDR3 is TGTGCCAGCAGTTACGGGCCGGTGAGCTCTGGAAACACCATATATTTT. Translation gives CASSYGPVSSGNTIYF.

V gene TRBV6-5 combines with J gene TRBJ2-7, with TRBD1 matching over 7 bases. The CDR3 is made up of 14 amino acids. Trimming at V came to 4 bases and at J to 0 bases, leaving 3 bases not matched to a gene. Germline CDR1 reads MNHEY; CDR2 reads SVGAGI. CDR3: CASSWGTASYEQYF. The CDR3 nucleotides are TGTGCCAGCAGTTGGGGGACAGCCTCCTACGAGCAGTACTTC.

The chain links TRBV19 to TRBJ1-2; tentative D call: TRBD1 (6 bases). CDR1 is LNHDA and CDR2 is SQIVND in the germline V gene (reference sequence). V gave up 6 bases and J gave up 4 bases, with 12 bases separating them. This CDR3 comprises 13 residues. The CDR3 DNA reads as TGTGCCAGTAGCACAGGACAGTCCTATGGCTACACCTTC. Amino acids: CASSTGQSYGYTF.

Points on this clone: Other nucleotide sequences in the sample specify the same CDR3. This rearrangement joins TRBV28 to TRBJ1-5, with unresolved D. The germline V gene encodes CDR1 MDHEN and CDR2 SYDVKM. This CDR3 comprises 12 residues. Trimming cost V 6 bases and J 0 bases, with 3 bases left between them. The CDR3 DNA sequence: TGTGCCAGCAGAGATAGCAATCAGCCCCAGCATTTT. The encoded protein is CASRDSNQPQHF.

This clone was counted a few times. V and J are TRBV5-1 and TRBJ2-6, with D possibly matching TRBD1 (5 bases). V was cut by 1 base and J by 3 bases, with 8 bases left in between. Germline loops: CDR1 SGHRS, CDR2 YFSETQ. The CDR3 loop spans 15 amino acids. The CDR3 DNA sequence: TGCGCCAGCAGCTTGCAGGGTCGTGGGGCCAACGTCCTGACTTTC. This codes for CASSLQGRGANVLTF.

This sequence joins TRBV5-1 and TRBJ2-7, with 10 bases identical to TRBD2. The CDR3 length is 15 residues. V lost 0 bases and J lost 6; bases outside the gene matches: 6. Germline V CDR1 and CDR2: SGHRS, YFSETQ. CDR3 bases: TGCGCCAGCAGCTTGGAGGCTAGCGGGAGTGGCGAGCAGTACTTC. Translating gives CASSLEASGSGEQYF.